This is a list of T cell receptor beta chains from one sample in a study of cytomegalovirus exposure and HLA in healthy donors. Assay used: immunoSEQ multiplex PCR; TCRdb lists only in-frame clones, some missing. The data show approximately 91,000 clones, with over 65% seen just once and about 9.4% held by the top ten. Sequenced material: PBMCs. Every receptor here comes from a human donor in good health. Both conserved end residues are part of each CDR3. Each record gives: clone size, V gene, J gene, CDR3 protein. The size of a clone is reported for some rows only, either as once, few or many, or as a class for expanded clones.

clone_size: .; v_call: TRBV5-6; j_call: TRBJ2-2; cdr3_aa: CASGPRGGSWTGELFF
clone_size: many; v_call: TRBV28; j_call: TRBJ1-4; cdr3_aa: CASSRGTGVDGKLFF
clone_size: .; v_call: TRBV5-5; j_call: TRBJ2-5; cdr3_aa: CASSLARGQETQYF
clone_size: .; v_call: TRBV27; j_call: TRBJ2-7; cdr3_aa: CASSPRLAGLAYEQYF
clone_size: .; v_call: TRBV11-2; j_call: TRBJ2-1; cdr3_aa: CATKAPGYNEQFF
clone_size: once; v_call: TRBV7-6; j_call: TRBJ1-1; cdr3_aa: CASSLVGGNAEAFF
clone_size: .; v_call: TRBV6-1; j_call: TRBJ2-3; cdr3_aa: CASSASTSGTDTQYF
clone_size: .; v_call: TRBV5-4; j_call: TRBJ1-3; cdr3_aa: CASSAQGGSGNTIYF
clone_size: .; v_call: TRBV25-1; j_call: TRBJ2-2; cdr3_aa: CASSKAGTANTGELFF
clone_size: few; v_call: TRBV28; j_call: TRBJ2-3; cdr3_aa: CASSGQGLGTDTQYF
clone_size: .; v_call: TRBV27; j_call: TRBJ2-7; cdr3_aa: CASSLGGSYEQYF
clone_size: once; v_call: TRBV28; j_call: TRBJ2-7; cdr3_aa: CASSFRGEVYEQYF
clone_size: .; v_call: TRBV5-1; j_call: TRBJ2-7; cdr3_aa: CASSLVLAGAREQYF
clone_size: .; v_call: TRBV30; j_call: TRBJ1-1; cdr3_aa: CAWSVGQGVEAFF
clone_size: .; v_call: TRBV18; j_call: TRBJ2-5; cdr3_aa: CASSPDFLETQYF
clone_size: .; v_call: TRBV4-1; j_call: TRBJ1-2; cdr3_aa: CASSHVTASNYGYTF
clone_size: .; v_call: TRBV7-8; j_call: TRBJ1-4; cdr3_aa: CASRFGGQGEKLFF
clone_size: few; v_call: TRBV5-1; j_call: TRBJ1-4; cdr3_aa: CASSITGAANEKLFF
clone_size: .; v_call: TRBV5-1; j_call: TRBJ2-6; cdr3_aa: CASSLEGTGANVLTF
clone_size: .; v_call: TRBV15; j_call: TRBJ2-3; cdr3_aa: CATSKAEGAIDTQYF
clone_size: once; v_call: TRBV5-1; j_call: TRBJ2-7; cdr3_aa: CASSLGASGRAYEQYF
clone_size: .; v_call: TRBV29-1; j_call: TRBJ2-7; cdr3_aa: CSVGGGTYEQYF
clone_size: .; v_call: TRBV9; j_call: TRBJ2-1; cdr3_aa: CASSVDLRGSNNEQFF
clone_size: .; v_call: TRBV7-8; j_call: TRBJ1-1; cdr3_aa: CASSLGTGGTLNTEAFF
clone_size: .; v_call: TRBV11-2; j_call: TRBJ2-3; cdr3_aa: CASSHDGLITDTQYF
clone_size: once; v_call: TRBV4-3; j_call: TRBJ2-3; cdr3_aa: CASSQGLNGQGLTDTQYF
clone_size: .; v_call: TRBV30; j_call: TRBJ1-2; cdr3_aa: CAWRGLYGYTF
clone_size: .; v_call: TRBV9; j_call: TRBJ2-3; cdr3_aa: CASSVGGGGTQYF
clone_size: .; v_call: TRBV11-2; j_call: TRBJ2-6; cdr3_aa: CASSFRTGLFGANVLTF
clone_size: .; v_call: TRBV7-2; j_call: TRBJ1-1; cdr3_aa: CASSSIPGQGESF
clone_size: .; v_call: TRBV6-1; j_call: TRBJ1-1; cdr3_aa: CASKLIRDRVEAFF
clone_size: .; v_call: TRBV30; j_call: TRBJ1-2; cdr3_aa: CAWSPGGPSYGYTF
clone_size: .; v_call: TRBV28; j_call: TRBJ2-3; cdr3_aa: CASRPPGLAVSTDTQYF
clone_size: .; v_call: TRBV19; j_call: TRBJ2-2; cdr3_aa: CASSISDRNTGELFF
clone_size: .; v_call: TRBV19; j_call: TRBJ1-1; cdr3_aa: CASSIGRDTEAFF
clone_size: .; v_call: TRBV7-3; j_call: TRBJ1-2; cdr3_aa: CASIPSTGGAGARGYTF
clone_size: .; v_call: TRBV19; j_call: TRBJ2-1; cdr3_aa: CASSGGYNEQFF
clone_size: .; v_call: TRBV27; j_call: TRBJ1-3; cdr3_aa: CATREQGVGNTIYF
clone_size: .; v_call: TRBV19; j_call: TRBJ2-7; cdr3_aa: CASSIRQGGHYEQYF
clone_size: .; v_call: TRBV2; j_call: TRBJ1-1; cdr3_aa: CASSGQEAFF
clone_size: .; v_call: TRBV9; j_call: TRBJ2-3; cdr3_aa: CASSVEGGGAPTDTQYF
clone_size: .; v_call: TRBV2; j_call: TRBJ1-1; cdr3_aa: CATTTNTEAFF
clone_size: .; v_call: TRBV6-5; j_call: TRBJ1-2; cdr3_aa: CASSPSTRENYGYTF